This record covers a single TCR beta chain. This sample is part of a study of shared clonotypes between healthy human individuals. There are 14 residues in the CDR3. From germline, CDR1 is MDHEN and CDR2 SYDVKM. The junction had 4 bases not matched to a gene; V was cut back by 7 bases and J by 2 bases. Clones were read by immunoSEQ multiplex PCR, and TCRdb kept only the in-frame ones, dropping some. Altogether 100,000 to 130,000 clones are present, 68% being singletons, with the ten largest covering about 25%. The sequencing sample was made of memory CD8+ T cells sorted from blood. Regarding subset: CD45RO+ cells pooled with CCR7-negative TemRA cells. This clonotype was sampled from a young woman in good health. The chain joins TRBV28 to TRBJ2-3; 9 bases match TRBD2. The CDR3: CASTKREDTDTQYF. The CDR3 region has the DNA TGTGCCAGCACAAAGCGGGAGGACACAGATACGCAGTATTTT.